The rows below give T cell receptor beta chains drawn from one sample of a study of blood T cell repertoires in COVID-19. Here immunoSEQ multiplex PCR was the method, and the copy in TCRdb shows in-frame clones only, minus some. Here the sample spans about 70,000 clones, more than 70% being singletons. The sequenced sample consisted of peripheral blood. These receptors originate from a woman in her sixties or seventies with acute or convalescent COVID-19. Both conserved end residues are part of each CDR3. Fields, in order: D gene, V gene, J gene, clone size, CDR3 DNA, CDR3 protein. A D gene is named only where the DNA matches it firmly. Clone sizes are given selectively: once, few, many, or a class where the clone is expanded.

-	TRBV7-3	TRBJ2-7	-	TGTGCCAGCAGCTTAGAGCCGGGGGTTATACAGTACTTC	CASSLEPGVIQYF
-	TRBV27	TRBJ2-7	-	TGTGCCAGCAGTCAATCAGGGGTAGAGCAGTACTTC	CASSQSGVEQYF
-	TRBV5-1	TRBJ2-1	-	TGCGCCAGCAGCACCGCTCCGAGCTCCTACAATGAGCAGTTCTTC	CASSTAPSSYNEQFF
TRBD1	TRBV11-2	TRBJ1-2	-	TGTGCCAGCATCGGGACAGGCTATGGCTACACCTTC	CASIGTGYGYTF
TRBD2	TRBV6-5	TRBJ2-1	-	TGTGCCAGCAGTATGCGGACTAGCGGTAATGAGCAGTTCTTC	CASSMRTSGNEQFF
TRBD1	TRBV4-2	TRBJ2-3	-	TGTGCCAGCAGCCTACGACAGGGGAAACCCCATACGCAGTATTTT	CASSLRQGKPHTQYF
-	TRBV6-4	TRBJ2-1	-	TGTGCCAGCAGTCCCGACGGGAGCTCCTACAATGAGCAGTTCTTC	CASSPDGSSYNEQFF
-	TRBV19	TRBJ1-5	-	TGTGCCAGTAGTATAGTGAGAGGAGATAGCAATCAGCCCCAGCATTTT	CASSIVRGDSNQPQHF
TRBD1	TRBV5-1	TRBJ1-1	-	TGCGCCAGCACGGGGACAGGCAACACTGAAGCTTTCTTT	CASTGTGNTEAFF
-	TRBV6-1	TRBJ1-5	-	TGTGCCAGCAGTGAAAGACATAGCAATCAGCCCCAGCATTTT	CASSERHSNQPQHF
-	TRBV6-5	TRBJ2-6	-	TGTGCCAGCAGTTACCGACAGCACGGAGCCAACGTCCTGACTTTC	CASSYRQHGANVLTF
TRBD1	TRBV19	TRBJ2-3	-	TGTGCCAGTACCCCGCGGCAGGGGGGCACAGATACGCAGTATTTT	CASTPRQGGTDTQYF
-	TRBV29-1	TRBJ1-2	-	TGCAGCGTTGATAACGGGGTAGTTGGCTACACCTTC	CSVDNGVVGYTF
TRBD1	TRBV15	TRBJ1-5	-	TGTGCCACCAGCAGAGAGGCGACAGGGGGAAATCAGCCCCAGCATTTT	CATSREATGGNQPQHF
TRBD2	TRBV18	TRBJ2-7	-	TGTGCCAGCTCACCAGGGGAGGGTTATCCGAGGAACGAGCAGTACTTC	CASSPGEGYPRNEQYF
-	TRBV9	TRBJ1-1	-	TGTGCCAGCAGCCGGACTGCCGCGAACACTGAAGCTTTCTTT	CASSRTAANTEAFF
-	TRBV2	TRBJ1-2	-	TGTGCCAGCAGTGAACTGGGGGCTCATGGCTACACCTTC	CASSELGAHGYTF
TRBD2	TRBV29-1	TRBJ2-7	-	TGCAGCGACCAGGACTGCTCGGGGGGAAGGGTGTGTTTTGGTTCCTACGAGCAGTACTTC	CSDQDCSGGRVCFGSYEQYF
-	TRBV9	TRBJ1-6	-	TGTGCCAGCAGCGTAGACAGGCCGGATTCACCCCTCCACTTT	CASSVDRPDSPLHF
-	TRBV7-2	TRBJ2-4	-	TGTGCCAGCAGCCTCGGAGGGATGAAAAACATTCAGTACTTC	CASSLGGMKNIQYF
TRBD1	TRBV20-1	TRBJ2-1	-	TGCAGTGCTAGTTGGGACAGGGTAGATGAGCAGTTCTTC	CSASWDRVDEQFF
-	TRBV7-2	TRBJ2-5	-	TGTGCCAGCAGCTTATGGTCCGGGAAGGAAGAGACCCAGTACTTC	CASSLWSGKEETQYF
-	TRBV7-9	TRBJ1-2	-	TGTGCCAGCAGCCTCTCGGGAGGCCTGGTCGGCGGCTACACCTTC	CASSLSGGLVGGYTF
-	TRBV28	TRBJ1-1	-	TGTGCCAGCATCTCCTCTGTCTACACTGAAGCTTTCTTT	CASISSVYTEAFF
-	TRBV12-5	TRBJ1-1	once	TGTGCTAGTGGTCTTGCGGGGGGCACTGAAGCTTTCTTT	CASGLAGGTEAFF
-	TRBV7-8	TRBJ1-5	-	TGTGCCAGCAGCTTACTCCCCTCAGGTTCGGTCAATCAGCCCCAGCATTTT	CASSLLPSGSVNQPQHF
-	TRBV15	TRBJ1-4	-	TGTGCCACCAGCAGAGTTCCTTTCCAGGTCCCAGGTGAAAAACTGTTTTTT	CATSRVPFQVPGEKLFF
TRBD1	TRBV6-5	TRBJ1-2	-	TGTGCCAGCAGTCCTCCGGCACAGGGGTGGTATGGCTACACCTTC	CASSPPAQGWYGYTF
TRBD2	TRBV7-3	TRBJ2-1	-	TGTGCCAGCAGCTTTGGGCGGGAGGGCCTCATCAATGAGCAGTTCTTC	CASSFGREGLINEQFF
-	TRBV3-1/TRBV3-2	TRBJ1-1	-	TGTGCCAGCACACGAGAGGGTGAAGCTTTCTTT	CASTREGEAFF
-	TRBV10-3	TRBJ2-7	-	TGTGCCATCAGTGACTCGGACAGCCTAACCTACGAGCAGTACTTC	CAISDSDSLTYEQYF
TRBD1	TRBV28	TRBJ1-3	-	TGTGCCACTTGGACAGGCGCCTCTGGAAACACCATATATTTT	CATWTGASGNTIYF
-	TRBV28	TRBJ1-3	-	TGTGCCAGCAGTTTCCCAGGGTTAAGCTCTGGAAACACCATATATTTT	CASSFPGLSSGNTIYF
-	TRBV5-1	TRBJ2-1	-	TGCGCCAGCAGCTGTCACGGGAGCAGTGTATACAATGAGCAGTTCTTC	CASSCHGSSVYNEQFF
TRBD2	TRBV11-3	TRBJ2-1	-	TGTGCCAGCAGCTTAGAGGGTAGCGGGAGGGGCAATGAGCAGTTCTTC	CASSLEGSGRGNEQFF
-	TRBV15	TRBJ1-1	-	TGTGCCACCAGAGACACCCTGAACACTGAAGCTTTCTTT	CATRDTLNTEAFF
TRBD1	TRBV29-1	TRBJ2-7	-	TGCAGCGTCGGCGATGATGGGACAGGCCGCTACGAGCAGTACTTC	CSVGDDGTGRYEQYF
-	TRBV30	TRBJ1-2	-	TGTGCCTGGACCCCAAACAGGGTGAACTATGGCTACACCTTC	CAWTPNRVNYGYTF
-	TRBV5-1	TRBJ2-1	-	TGCGCCAGCAGCTTGGACACGTCCTACAATGAGCAGTTCTTC	CASSLDTSYNEQFF
-	TRBV3-1/TRBV3-2	TRBJ1-1	-	TGTGCCAGCAGCCAAGGGGACAACCCGAACACTGAAGCTTTCTTT	CASSQGDNPNTEAFF
-	TRBV24-1	TRBJ2-1	-	TGTGCCACAAGGCCGGCGGACAACTCCTACAATGAGCAGTTCTTC	CATRPADNSYNEQFF
TRBD1	TRBV5-4	TRBJ1-3	-	TGTGCCAGCAGCTCACGCGCGGGGACAGCGCCGAGCTCTGGAAACACCATATATTTT	CASSSRAGTAPSSGNTIYF
TRBD2	TRBV10-3	TRBJ2-1	-	TGTGCCATCGGGACTAGCGGGAGCGATGAGCAGTTCTTC	CAIGTSGSDEQFF
-	TRBV7-8	TRBJ2-1	-	TGTGCCAGCAGCTTATCACTCCTGAGCTCCTACAATGAGCAGTTCTTC	CASSLSLLSSYNEQFF
TRBD1	TRBV19	TRBJ2-2	-	TGTGCCAGTAGTAAGGGGGACAGAGGGCTGACCGGGGAGCTGTTTTTT	CASSKGDRGLTGELFF
-	TRBV28	TRBJ2-7	once	TGTGCCAGCAGTTTAGGAGGGATATATCGGAGCGAGCAGTACTTC	CASSLGGIYRSEQYF
TRBD1	TRBV28	TRBJ1-1	-	TGTGCCGGCGAAGGGGGCGCCGGCACTGAAGCTTTCTTT	CAGEGGAGTEAFF
-	TRBV18	TRBJ1-1	-	TGTGCCAGCTCACCGTATAGGGGTAGCCCAAACACTGAAGCTTTCTTT	CASSPYRGSPNTEAFF
TRBD1	TRBV11-2	TRBJ1-2	-	TGTGCCAGCAGCGGTCGGGACAGGGTTTCCTATGGCTACACCTTC	CASSGRDRVSYGYTF
-	TRBV5-1	TRBJ1-2	once	TGCGCCAGCAGCCCGCAGGGCGATGGCTACACCTTC	CASSPQGDGYTF
-	TRBV7-6	TRBJ2-1	-	TGTGCCAGCACCCCCTCCCCCCTCTCCTACAATGAGCAGTTCTTC	CASTPSPLSYNEQFF
-	TRBV6-5	TRBJ1-6	-	TGTGCCAGCAGGAGCTCCTATAATTCACCCCTCCACTTT	CASRSSYNSPLHF
-	TRBV9	TRBJ1-2	-	TGTGCCAGCAGCCCCGGCGGGCAGCTCGGCTATGGCTACACCTTC	CASSPGGQLGYGYTF
-	TRBV2	TRBJ2-4	once	TGTGCCAGCAGTGTCTTTGGGGGCCGTGCGTACTTC	CASSVFGGRAYF
TRBD2	TRBV9	TRBJ2-3	-	TGTGCCAGCAGCGCCCAGAGCGGGAGGGCGGGTCTAGGCGCAGATACGCAGTATTTT	CASSAQSGRAGLGADTQYF
-	TRBV6-4	TRBJ1-2	-	TGTGCCAGCAGGGCTGGACAGTACGCTAACTATGGCTACACCTTC	CASRAGQYANYGYTF
-	TRBV20-1	TRBJ1-4	-	TGCAGTGGACGTTCACAGGAAAAACTGTTTTTT	CSGRSQEKLFF
TRBD1	TRBV28	TRBJ1-2	-	TGTGCCAGCAGTGTGGGACAGCTCTTTTATGGCTACACCTTC	CASSVGQLFYGYTF
-	TRBV2	TRBJ2-5	-	TGTGCCAGCGCTATCTTGGAGACCCAGTACTTC	CASAILETQYF